Following are 8 T cell receptor beta chains from one sample sequenced in a study of shared clonotypes between healthy human individuals. Profiled with immunoSEQ multiplex PCR; TCRdb holds only in-frame clones, not every one. The table shows more than 2 million clones, with nearly 97% occurring only once. Sample: naive CD4+ T cells sorted from blood. Stated subset: CD45RA+ positively selected. These TCRs come from a man younger than 35 in good health.

The V and J genes are TRBV18 and TRBJ1-1; D gene ambiguous. The germline V gene has CDR1 KGHSH and CDR2 LQKENI. Between the trimmed V and J ends, which lost 2 bases and 0 bases, there was a span of 4 bases. The CDR3 loop spans 13 amino acids. CDR3 protein: CASSPMVNTEAFF. CDR3 coding DNA: TGTGCCAGCTCACCAATGGTGAACACTGAAGCTTTCTTT. Drawing the rest from reference TRBV18 and TRBJ1-1, the complete variable domain is NAGVMQNPRHLVRRRGQEARLRCSPMKGHSHVYWYRQLPEEGLKFMVYLQKENIIDESGMPKERFSAEFPKEGPSILRIQQVVRGDSAAYFCASSPMVNTEAFFGQGTRLTVV.

The chain is built from TRBV5-8 and TRBJ2-5; 10 bases fit TRBD2. Germline assignment: CDR1 SGHTS and CDR2 YDEGEE. This CDR3 spans 15 amino acids. J lost 5 bases, V lost 4 bases, and 8 bases had no gene match. CDR3 nucleotide sequence: TGTGCCAGCAGCCTAGCGGGAGAGTCTGGGGAGACCCAGTACTTC. Translation: CASSLAGESGETQYF.

This clone has only one observation. The rearrangement joins TRBV6-5 to TRBJ2-3; 13 bases match TRBD2. This CDR3 has 14 amino acids. The junction had 6 bases not matched to a gene; V was cut back by 6 bases and J by 9 bases. Germline CDR1 MNHEY, CDR2 SVGAGI. The CDR3 is CASRDTSGGGTQYF. CDR3 nucleotide sequence: TGTGCCAGCAGGGATACTAGCGGGGGGGGGACGCAGTATTTT.

This clone was seen a few times. The same CDR3 also results from other DNA sequences found in this sample. This chain uses TRBV30 with TRBJ1-1, with 9 bases lining up with TRBD1. This CDR3 has 11 residues. Unmatched junction bases numbered 1, after V lost 0 bases and J lost 11 bases. Germline CDR1 GTSNPN, CDR2 SVGIG (reference sequence). For the CDR3, the DNA is TGTGCCTGGAGTGTACAGGGGGCGGCTTTCTTT. This sequence encodes CAWSVQGAAFF.

With regard to this clone: The identical CDR3 is also encoded by other nucleotide sequences in the sample. The V gene is TRBV5-1, the J gene TRBJ2-2, with D maybe TRBD2 (5 bases). The CDR3 totals 14 residues. V lost 0 bases and J 4 bases, leaving 7 bases between the germline ends. The V gene's germline CDR1 is SGHRS and CDR2 YFSETQ. The CDR3 spells CASSLEGSTGELFF. In DNA form, the CDR3 reads TGCGCCAGCAGCTTGGAAGGGAGCACCGGGGAGCTGTTTTTT.

In regard to this clone: The identical CDR3 is also encoded by other nucleotide sequences in the sample. The chain recombines TRBV5-1 with TRBJ1-5; D may be TRBD1 (5 bases). The CDR3 contains 13 residues. V dropped 0 bases and J dropped 6 bases, with 7 bases sitting between them. Germline V gene sequence: CDR1 SGHRS, CDR2 YFSETQ. CDR3 loop: CASSLAGGQPQHF. DNA of the CDR3: TGCGCCAGCAGCTTGGCGGGGGGTCAGCCCCAGCATTTT.

The V call is TRBV18, the J call TRBJ2-3; tentative D call: TRBD1 (5 bases). CDR1 is KGHSH and CDR2 is LQKENI in the germline V gene. CDR3 length equals 13 residues. Between the trimmed V and J ends, which lost 5 bases and 3 bases, there was a span of 9 bases. CDR3 bases: TGTGCCAGCTCAGTTCCAGGGACAGATACGCAGTATTTT. Its translation is CASSVPGTDTQYF.

The chain employs TRBV7-9 and TRBJ2-7, with 9 positions matching TRBD1. Trimming removed 7 bases from V and 3 bases from J; junction bases left unmatched: 4. CDR3 size: 13 residues. Germline CDR1 is SEHNR and CDR2 is FQNEAQ (reference sequence). CDR3: CASKTTGGYEQYF. Written as DNA, the CDR3 is TGTGCCAGCAAAACGACAGGGGGCTACGAGCAGTACTTC. The entire variable domain, with the rest obtained from reference TRBV7-9 and TRBJ2-7, is as follows: DTGVSQNPRHKITKRGQNVTFRCDPISEHNRLYWYRQTLGQGPEFLTYFQNEAQLEKSRLLSDRFSAERPKGSFSTLEIQRTEQGDSAMYLCASKTTGGYEQYFGPGTRLTVT.